These 9 T cell receptor beta chains were all obtained from the same sample, sequenced in a study of graft-versus-host responses after intestinal transplantation. The method was immunoSEQ multiplex PCR; TCRdb's version includes in-frame clones alone and lacks a portion of them. Of about 43,000 clones detected, roughly 94% appear once; the ten largest clones hold around 1.6%. The sample was PBMCs, taken more than 310 days after intestinal transplant. The receptor source for this set is a human patient who received an intestinal transplant, so some T cells may come from the graft donor.

In its sample, this clone was seen once. The gene calls are TRBV5-1 and TRBJ2-7; D is ambiguous. This CDR3 comprises 14 residues. Germline CDR1 is SGHRS and CDR2 is YFSETQ. Trimming removed 0 bases from V and 2 bases from J, with 9 bases in between. The CDR3 spells CASSLGFVPYEQYF. CDR3 in DNA: TGCGCCAGCAGCTTGGGGTTTGTTCCCTACGAGCAGTACTTC. The full variable domain, with the rest looked up from reference TRBV5-1 and TRBJ2-7, is KAGVTQTPRYLIKTRGQQVTLSCSPISGHRSVSWYQQTPGQGLQFLFEYFSETQRNKGNFPGRFSGRQFSNSRSEMNVSTLELGDSALYLCASSLGFVPYEQYFGPGTRLTVT.

CDR3 DNA: TGTGCCAGCAGGCTTCTCTTGGAGCAGTATTTT. Translating gives CASRLLLEQYF. This chain connects TRBV7-2 to TRBJ2-3; no definite D call. This CDR3 has 11 amino acids. Germline CDR1 SGHTA, CDR2 FQGNSA. V was shortened by 6 bases and J by 11 bases, with 12 bases between the two germline ends.

This sequence joins TRBV7-3 and TRBJ2-1; TRBD2 aligns across 9 bases. The CDR3 extends over 15 amino acids. Germline trimming cut 2 bases from V and 5 bases from J; bases unmatched to any gene: 4. CDR1 and CDR2 from the germline V gene are SGHTA and FQGTGA. CDR3 DNA: TGTGCCAGCAGCTTATCAGTAGCGGGGGACAATGAGCAGTTCTTC. Translating it yields CASSLSVAGDNEQFF.

This chain uses TRBV7-3 with TRBJ2-2; 7 nucleotides line up with TRBD2. CDR1 and CDR2 from the germline V gene are SGHTA and FQGTGA. This CDR3 comprises 17 residues. Trimming removed 1 base from V and 3 bases from J; junction bases left unmatched: 8. The CDR3, as DNA: TGTGCCAGCAGCTTAAGGGCCGGGGCGGGGGACACCGGGGAGCTGTTTTTT. Translated: CASSLRAGAGDTGELFF.

The chain couples TRBV9 to TRBJ1-6; D is possibly TRBD1 (6 bases). CDR3 length: 15 residues. Germline V lookup: CDR1 SGDLS, CDR2 YYNGEE. With 0 bases removed from V and 9 bases from J, the gap between germline ends came to 13 bases. CDR3 DNA: TGTGCCAGCAGCGTAGCTGTAGGGGGGTTTTCACCCCTCCACTTT. Encoded protein: CASSVAVGGFSPLHF.

The chain carries TRBV12-5 and TRBJ1-5; D perhaps matches TRBD1 (5 bases). Trimming cost V 8 bases and J 0 bases, with 17 bases left between them. CDR3 size: 16 residues. Germline lookup yields CDR1 LGHNT and CDR2 FRNRAP. CDR3 loop: CASSSREGHSNQPQHF. CDR3 in DNA: TGTGCTAGTTCCTCCCGGGAGGGGCATAGCAATCAGCCCCAGCATTTT.

This clone was seen a single time. The J gene is TRBJ1-5, the V gene TRBV2; tentative D call: TRBD1 (5 bases). This CDR3 is built from 15 residues. Between the trimmed V and J ends, which lost 2 bases and 4 bases, there was a span of 12 bases. CDR1 and CDR2 from the germline V gene are SNHLY and FYNNEI. The CDR3 region is CASSELGGGNQPQHF. The CDR3 coding sequence is TGTGCCAGCAGTGAATTGGGGGGGGGAAATCAGCCCCAGCATTTT.

The V gene is TRBV5-1, the J gene TRBJ2-7; TRBD1 aligns across 11 bases. Looked up from germline, CDR1 is SGHRS and CDR2 is YFSETQ. V lost 3 bases, J lost 3 bases, and 5 bases stayed unmatched. This CDR3 is 15 amino acids long. The CDR3 sequence: CASSSPGQGVYEQYF. DNA for the CDR3: TGCGCCAGCAGCTCGCCGGGACAGGGGGTCTACGAGCAGTACTTC.

The chain joins TRBV19 to TRBJ2-1, with TRBD2 matching 11 bases. J gave up 3 bases and V 7 bases, and 8 bases lay outside the gene matches. This CDR3 has 16 residues. Germline CDR1 and CDR2: LNHDA and SQIVND (reference sequence). CDR3 sequence: CASNPDGTSGYNEQFF. CDR3 nucleotides: TGTGCCAGTAATCCCGATGGGACTAGCGGCTACAATGAGCAGTTCTTC.